This T cell receptor beta chain was captured by sequencing in a study of T cell responses to AZD1222 COVID-19 vaccine. Findings of the study overall: Only a handful of AZD1222 recipients, more than 5 in all, had baseline seropositivity.

On this clone itself: Antigen specificity is unknown.

The CDR3 contains 13 residues. With 5 bases removed from V and 7 bases from J, the gap between germline ends came to 9 bases. CDR1 is MNHEY and CDR2 is SVGAGI in the germline V gene. Produced via immunoSEQ multiplex PCR; TCRdb's table is partial and in-frame only. The profile shows around 140,000 clones, 93% of them singletons. The source was peripheral blood, collected after recovery from COVID-19. The sequence came from an adult who had recovered from COVID-19. The rearrangement uses TRBV6-5 and TRBJ1-6; TRBD1 is a possible D gene (5 bases). The CDR3 region has the DNA TGTGCCAGCAGTCGGCCAGGGAATTCACCCCTCCACTTT. Its translation is CASSRPGNSPLHF.